This T cell receptor (beta chain) is drawn from a study of T cells after posttransplantation cyclophosphamide. Findings and limits, study-wide: Later blood repertoires were often dominated by clones from the donor CD8+ memory compartment. After PTCy, TRB diversity resembled that of CNI/methotrexate controls.

A remark on this clone: Its antigen is unknown.

The table came from immunoSEQ multiplex PCR; TCRdb's copy has only in-frame clones and leaves some out. There are 20,000 to 25,000 clones in the sample; 80% to 90% occur only once, and about 2% lies in the top ten. CDR1 is LNHNV and CDR2 is YYDKDF in the germline V gene (reference sequence). CDR3 length equals 16 residues. The V end lost 0 bases, the J end lost 0 bases, and 9 bases lay between the germline ends. Controls had myeloablative marrow grafts with methotrexate and calcineurin inhibitor, sampled at 1 year. This chain joins TRBV15 and TRBJ2-1; no clear D gene. The sample was PBMCs, taken roughly 350 days after allogeneic stem cell transplant with calcineurin inhibitor and methotrexate. The TCR comes from a female patient aged 30-39 years who received an allogeneic stem cell transplant from an unrelated donor, was CMV-positive, and had acute and chronic GVHD. T cells may partly derive from the graft donor. CDR3 sequence (DNA): TGTGCCACCAGCAGAGATCGACGGAGCTCCTACAATGAGCAGTTCTTC. This sequence encodes CATSRDRRSSYNEQFF.